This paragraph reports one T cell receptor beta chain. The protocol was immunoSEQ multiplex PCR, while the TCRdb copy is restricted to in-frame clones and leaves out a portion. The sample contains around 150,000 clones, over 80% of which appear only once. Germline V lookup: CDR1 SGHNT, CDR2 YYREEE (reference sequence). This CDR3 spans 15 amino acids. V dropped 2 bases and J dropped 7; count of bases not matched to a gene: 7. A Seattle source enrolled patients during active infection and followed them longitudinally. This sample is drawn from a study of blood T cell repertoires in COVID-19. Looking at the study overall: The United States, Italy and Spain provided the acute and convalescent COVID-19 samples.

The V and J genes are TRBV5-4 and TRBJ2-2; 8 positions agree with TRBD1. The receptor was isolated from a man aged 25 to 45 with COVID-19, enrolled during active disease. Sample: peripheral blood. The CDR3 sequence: CASSLRTGRGGELFF. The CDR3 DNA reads TGTGCCAGCAGCTTACGGACAGGGAGAGGCGGGGAGCTGTTTTTT.